A single TCR beta chain is shown here with its context. No culture step preceded sequencing of the ex vivo isolated memory T cells. These data originate in a study of CD4 T cell repertoires in COVID-19. Across the whole study: After less than 12 days of IL-2 expansion, CFSE-low cells were relabeled and restimulated with other coronavirus spikes.

Trimming took off 8 bases at V and 1 base at J, with 15 bases between the two ends. The germline gives CDR1 SQVTM, CDR2 ANQGSEA. CDR3 length: 14 residues. TCRdb's copy holds only in-frame clones and misses some; the assay was immunoSEQ multiplex PCR. Counted here are roughly 23,000 clones, around 87% occurring once; the ten biggest clones make up roughly 0.58%. The material was central memory CD4+ T cells from blood, obtained before the COVID-19 pandemic. This TCR derives from a human donor who had COVID-19. This chain uses TRBV29-1 with TRBJ1-5; D perhaps matches TRBD1 (5 bases). The CDR3 here is CSYYPGPSNQPQHF. The CDR3, as DNA: TGCAGCTACTATCCAGGGCCCAGCAATCAGCCCCAGCATTTT.